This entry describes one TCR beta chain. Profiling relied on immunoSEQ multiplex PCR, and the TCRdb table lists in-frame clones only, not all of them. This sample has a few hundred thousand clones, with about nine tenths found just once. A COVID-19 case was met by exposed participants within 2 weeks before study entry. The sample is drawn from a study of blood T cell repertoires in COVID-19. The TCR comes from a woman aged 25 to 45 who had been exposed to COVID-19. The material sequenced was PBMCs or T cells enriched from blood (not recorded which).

The CDR3 spells CAISFDRGLGNEQFF. The CDR3 DNA reads as TGTGCCATCAGTTTTGACAGGGGGCTAGGTAATGAGCAGTTCTTC. The chain couples TRBV10-3 to TRBJ2-1; TRBD1 matches at 10 bases. This CDR3 has 15 amino acids. Germline V lookup: CDR1 ENHRY, CDR2 SYGVKD. After removal of 5 bases from V and 7 bases from J, the junction contained 8 bases not matched to a gene.